This T cell receptor beta chain stems from a study of CD8+CD57+ T cells in acquired aplastic anemia. CDR3 length equals 12 residues. In germline, CDR1 is SGHVS, CDR2 FQNEAQ. Study-wide points: Patients and controls were not found to differ significantly in CD8+ Simpson's diversity.

Note on this clonotype: Its antigen is not known. Germline and junction disagree at one end, which may indicate a read error.

Genomic DNA acted as the template from which TCR beta VDJ combination and CDR3 sequence profiling were carried out. Each CDR3 protein gets one entry after TCRdb re-called the reads with MiXCR. The sample holds hundreds of thousands of distinct CDR3 sequences, about two thirds seen once. Sequencing input: sorted CD4+, CD8+, or CD8+CD57+ T cells (not recorded which) from PBMCs. The chain joins TRBV7-8 to TRBJ1-1; D uncertain. This TCR was sampled from a human donor in good health, serving as a control. CDR3 sequence (DNA): TGTGCCAGCAGCTTTCCGAACGCTGATGCTTTCTTT. This gives the protein CASSFPNADAFF. Variable domain in full (rest from reference TRBV7-8 and TRBJ1-1): GAGVSQSPRYKVAKRGQDVALRCDPISGHVSLFWYQQALGQGPEFLTYFQNEAQLDKSGLPSDRFFAERPEGSVSTLKIQRTQQEDSAVYLCASSFPNADAFFGQGTRLTVV.